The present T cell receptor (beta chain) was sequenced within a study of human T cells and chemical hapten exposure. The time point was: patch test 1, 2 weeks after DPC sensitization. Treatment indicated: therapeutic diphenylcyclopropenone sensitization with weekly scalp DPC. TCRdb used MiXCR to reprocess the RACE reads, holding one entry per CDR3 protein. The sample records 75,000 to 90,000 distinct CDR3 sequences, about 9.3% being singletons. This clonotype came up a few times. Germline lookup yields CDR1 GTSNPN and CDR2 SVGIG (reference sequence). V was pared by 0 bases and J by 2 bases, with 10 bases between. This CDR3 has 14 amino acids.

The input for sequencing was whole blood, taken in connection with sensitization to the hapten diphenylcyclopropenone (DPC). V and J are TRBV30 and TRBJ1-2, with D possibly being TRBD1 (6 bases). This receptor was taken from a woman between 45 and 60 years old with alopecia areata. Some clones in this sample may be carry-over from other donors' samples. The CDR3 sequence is CAWSVRGPNYGYTF. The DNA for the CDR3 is TGTGCCTGGAGTGTCCGGGGGCCAAACTATGGCTACACCTTC.